The rows below give T cell receptor beta chains drawn from one sample of a study of T-cell memory formation after mild COVID-19. TCRdb ran MiXCR on the 5' RACE reads and lists one entry per CDR3 protein. This sample has 350,000 to 500,000 distinct CDR3 sequences, with around 17% found just once. The material sequenced was PBMCs or a T cell subset sorted from them (not recorded which). These receptors were taken from a man aged 18 to 30 who had mild COVID-19 (a few samples of this study predate the infection). Cell type and time point are not known. Both conserved end residues are part of each CDR3. The D gene is left open where the match is weak. Clone size appears in some rows only: once, few, many, or a class for an expanded clone.

d_gene,j_gene,v_gene,abundance,CDR3nt,CDR3aa
TRBD1,TRBJ2-7,TRBV14,.,TGTGCCAGCAGCCAAGTCGACAGGGTCCACGAGCAGTACTTC,CASSQVDRVHEQYF
.,TRBJ1-6,TRBV6-2/TRBV6-3,few,TGTGCCAGCAGTAAACAGGCGGTTCTACATTCACCCCTCCACTTT,CASSKQAVLHSPLHF
.,TRBJ2-5,TRBV7-2,few,TGTGCCAGCAGCCCCCCGGCTCGGTGGTACCAAGAGACCCAGTACTTC,CASSPPARWYQETQYF
.,TRBJ2-2,TRBV4-1,.,TGCGCCAGCAGCCAAGCGTCCGGTCGGACCGGGGAGCTGTTTTTT,CASSQASGRTGELFF
.,TRBJ2-5,TRBV5-6,few,TGTGCCAGCAGCTCTCTTTTGGGGGAGACCCAGTACTTC,CASSSLLGETQYF
TRBD1,TRBJ1-5,TRBV2,.,TGTGCCAGTCACCGGGACAGACTAAATCAGCCCCAGCATTTT,CASHRDRLNQPQHF
.,TRBJ2-1,TRBV20-1,few,TGCAGTTCCAGTGACTACAATGAGCAGTTCTTC,CSSSDYNEQFF
.,TRBJ1-2,TRBV4-3,few,TGCGCCAGCAGCCAAGATCTCGCTAACTATGGCTACACCTTC,CASSQDLANYGYTF
TRBD2,TRBJ2-1,TRBV7-9,few,TGTGCCAGCAGCGCTCCCGGGGGGATCTACAATGAGCAGTTCTTC,CASSAPGGIYNEQFF
.,TRBJ1-2,TRBV6-5,.,TGTGCCAGCGCTTCCCAGAGGGGCTATGGCTACACCTTC,CASASQRGYGYTF
TRBD1,TRBJ1-1,TRBV29-1,.,TGCAGCGTGCTCGACAGGGCCACTGAAGCTTTCTTT,CSVLDRATEAFF
.,TRBJ2-1,TRBV5-1,.,TGCGCCAGCAGCTTGGTGCGGGACTACAATGAGCAGTTCTTC,CASSLVRDYNEQFF
.,TRBJ2-5,TRBV2,.,TGTGCCAGCAGTGAACACGATAGGGCTGGGATTCGCGGAGAGACCCAGTACTTC,CASSEHDRAGIRGETQYF
TRBD1,TRBJ2-1,TRBV12-3/TRBV12-4,few,TGTGCCAGCAGTACACCGGGACAGGGGGACTACAATGAGCAGTTCTTC,CASSTPGQGDYNEQFF
.,TRBJ1-1,TRBV5-1,few,TGCGCCAGCAGCTCGACGGAGACAGTAGAAGCTTTCTTT,CASSSTETVEAFF
.,TRBJ2-7,TRBV7-2,few,TGTGCCAGCAGCTCTGGAAGATTCTACGAGCAGTACTTC,CASSSGRFYEQYF
.,TRBJ2-1,TRBV29-1,.,TGCAGCGTTGGTTCCAATGAGAAGTTCTTC,CSVGSNEKFF
TRBD1,TRBJ1-2,TRBV7-2,.,TGTGCCAGCAGCTTAGCGGGGGGGACAGGGCTTTCTTATGGCTACACCTTC,CASSLAGGTGLSYGYTF
.,TRBJ2-5,TRBV20-1,.,TGCAGTGTTCCGCCACTCGCGGACCTAGAGACCCAGTACTTC,CSVPPLADLETQYF
.,TRBJ1-1,TRBV12-3/TRBV12-4,.,TGTGCCAGCAGTCTTTACAGGGATATGAACACTGAAGCTTTCTTT,CASSLYRDMNTEAFF
TRBD2,TRBJ2-1,TRBV5-1,few,TGCGCCAGCAGCCGTCGGGGGGACAATGAGCAGTTCTTC,CASSRRGDNEQFF
.,TRBJ1-1,TRBV20-1,few,TGCAGTGCTCCTTTGACCCAAATCCCTGCCGGAGCTTTCTTT,CSAPLTQIPAGAFF
TRBD1,TRBJ1-2,TRBV6-6,few,TGTGCCAGCAGTTACTCGGGACAGTCCTTCGCGGACCTCTATGGCTACACCTTC,CASSYSGQSFADLYGYTF
TRBD2,TRBJ2-3,TRBV19,.,TGTGCCAGATTAGCGGGGGCCACAGATACGCAGTATTTT,CARLAGATDTQYF